This paragraph covers one T cell receptor beta chain sequence. Its antigen is currently unknown. This sample was included in a study of cytotoxic CD8 clonotypes in ibrutinib-treated CLL. Study overall: IGHV unmutated 17; relapsed/refractory 11 to 12; treatment-naive approximately 16. Responses comprised approximately 25 partial and 2 complete; at median around 70 months, about 15 remained remitted and about 12 progressed. Broader study findings: Baseline clonality, above age-matched healthy donor levels, tracked circulating CD8+ T-cell counts. Clonality increased at ibrutinib response, then returned toward baseline at progression.

Clones were read by immunoSEQ multiplex PCR, and TCRdb kept only the in-frame ones, dropping some. The data show 15,000 to 20,000 clones, roughly 60% seen once. This sequence was found in a human donor with chronic lymphocytic leukemia. The sequences come from PBMCs, collected after 12 months of ibrutinib treatment.

CDR3: CSAREGHEQFF. In DNA form, the CDR3 reads TGCAGTGCTAGAGAGGGGCATGAGCAGTTCTTC. The genes are TRBV20-1 and TRBJ2-1, with D possibly matching TRBD1 (5 bases). CDR1 is DFQATT and CDR2 is SNEGSKA in the germline V gene (reference sequence). V was cut by 0 bases and J by 8 bases, with 5 bases left in between. The CDR3 extends over 11 amino acids.